What follows are 15 T cell receptor beta chains derived from one specimen sequenced in a study of metastatic and nonmetastatic thyroid tumors. Thyroid surgery had not been preceded by any treatment in any patient. TCRdb re-called the PCR reads via MiXCR. The sample contains about 56,000 clones, less than 30% of which appear only once. Sequencing was carried out using blood. The source of these receptors is a female donor with papillary thyroid cancer or a benign thyroid nodule (not recorded which). Some clones in this sample may be carry-over from other donors' samples.

This chain connects TRBV10-1 to TRBJ2-2; no firm D call. This CDR3 contains 15 residues. Germline V lookup: CDR1 WNHNN, CDR2 SYGVQD (reference sequence). V gave up 2 bases and J gave up 1 base, with 8 bases separating them. The CDR3 region is CASSEMGLNTGELFF. CDR3 sequence (DNA): TGCGCCAGCAGTGAGATGGGGTTGAACACCGGGGAGCTGTTTTTT.

This clone was recorded a few times. This chain connects TRBV20-1 to TRBJ1-2, with D possibly being TRBD1 (5 bases). Germline lookup yields CDR1 DFQATT and CDR2 SNEGSKA (reference sequence). Trimming took 6 bases from V and 10 from J, leaving 15 bases between them. CDR3 length: 11 residues. The CDR3, as DNA: TGCAGTGCCCCCTCCCGGGGGAACTACACCTTC. It encodes CSAPSRGNYTF.

The chain carries TRBV20-1 and TRBJ1-2; D possibly corresponds to TRBD1 (6 bases). The CDR3 spans 14 residues. Looked up from germline, CDR1 is DFQATT and CDR2 is SNEGSKA (reference sequence). Between the trimmed V and J ends, which lost 0 bases and 5 bases, there was a span of 13 bases. Written as DNA, the CDR3 is TGCAGTGCTAGAGACCTCCGGACAGTTTATGGCTACACCTTC. It codes for CSARDLRTVYGYTF.

This chain joins TRBV4-3 and TRBJ1-1, with D uncertain. This CDR3 is 13 amino acids long. Between the trimmed V and J ends, which lost 0 bases and 3 bases, there was a span of 5 bases. Germline CDR1 LGHNA, CDR2 YSLEER. The CDR3 DNA follows: TGCGCCAGCAGCCAAGATTTTTACACTGAAGCTTTCTTT. This sequence encodes CASSQDFYTEAFF.

This clone has a handful of counts. V is TRBV7-2 and J is TRBJ2-7; D is ambiguous. V dropped 1 base and J dropped 0 bases, with 7 bases sitting between them. CDR1 and CDR2 (germline): SGHTA, FQGNSA. The CDR3 is 14 amino acids. CDR3 bases: TGTGCCAGCAGCTTAGGGTTGAGCTCCTACGAGCAGTACTTC. Translated: CASSLGLSSYEQYF.

The rearrangement joins TRBV6-2 or TRBV6-3 to TRBJ2-7; the match to TRBD2 covers 8 bases. The length of the CDR3 is 13 residues. V trimming: 6 bases; J trimming: 5 bases; junction bases outside the gene matches: 6. Germline lookup yields CDR1 MNHEY and CDR2 SVGEGT. The CDR3 loop is CASSSGSINEQYF. The CDR3 DNA is TGTGCCAGCAGCAGCGGGAGTATAAACGAGCAGTACTTC.

The rearrangement links TRBV30 to TRBJ1-1, with D maybe TRBD1 (6 bases). Germline CDR1 and CDR2: GTSNPN and SVGIG (reference sequence). The CDR3 length is 15 residues. V was trimmed by 2 bases and J by 0 bases, leaving 13 bases between them. CDR3 DNA sequence: TGTGCCTGGAGTACACATAGGACAGTGAACACTGAAGCTTTCTTT. Residues: CAWSTHRTVNTEAFF.

This clone appeared many times. The chain combines TRBV5-1 with TRBJ1-5; D is possibly TRBD1 (6 bases). V lost 2 bases, J lost 4 bases, and 7 bases lay in between. The germline V gene has CDR1 SGHRS and CDR2 YFSETQ. The CDR3 covers 13 residues. The CDR3 region has the DNA TGCGCCAGCAGCTTAACAGGGAATCAGCCCCAGCATTTT. The encoded protein is CASSLTGNQPQHF.

This clone has a handful of counts. The rearrangement joins TRBV12-3 or TRBV12-4 to TRBJ2-7; 7 bases line up with TRBD2. This CDR3 has 14 amino acids. The V gene end was trimmed by 6 bases and the J gene end by 1 base; junction bases not matched to a gene: 6. The DNA of the CDR3 is TGTGCCAGCAGCCAAGCGGGAAAGTCCTACGAGCAGTACTTC. This translates into CASSQAGKSYEQYF.

This clone was detected ten times or more. V is TRBV20-1 and J is TRBJ2-1; 8 bases map to TRBD1. CDR1 DFQATT and CDR2 SNEGSKA come from the germline V gene (reference sequence). This CDR3 has 14 amino acids. The V segment lost 6 bases and the J segment 9 bases; nucleotides outside the gene matches: 13. As DNA, the CDR3 is TGCAGTGCAAAGGGACAGGTAGTCGCGGGTGAGCAGTTCTTC. Its translation is CSAKGQVVAGEQFF.

This clone was seen only a few times. V and J are TRBV6-1 and TRBJ1-6, with a tentative D call TRBD1 (5 bases). CDR1 and CDR2 (germline): MNHNS, SASEGT. The CDR3 totals 13 residues. Between the trimmed V and J ends, which lost 7 bases and 3 bases, there was a span of 7 bases. The CDR3, as DNA: TGTGCCAGCAAGACAGTCTATAATTCACCCCTCCACTTT. Protein sequence: CASKTVYNSPLHF.

The chain carries TRBV20-1 and TRBJ1-2; no clear D. From germline, CDR1 is DFQATT and CDR2 SNEGSKA (reference sequence). This CDR3 is built from 15 residues. V was trimmed by 0 bases and J by 4 bases, leaving 15 bases between them. The CDR3 loop reads CSARDVGKQTYGYTF. The DNA of the CDR3 is TGCAGTGCTAGAGATGTCGGGAAACAGACCTATGGCTACACCTTC.

This clone was picked up a small number of times. The V gene is TRBV6-1, the J gene TRBJ2-7; D possibly uses TRBD1 or TRBD2 (5 bases each). Germline lookup yields CDR1 MNHNS and CDR2 SASEGT. The V gene lost 6 bases and the J gene lost 0 bases, with 15 bases spanning the gap. CDR3 size: 15 residues. The CDR3 reads CASSGFGAYSYEQYF. CDR3 bases: TGTGCCAGCAGCGGGTTCGGGGCGTACTCCTACGAGCAGTACTTC.

This clone appeared a few times. The rearrangement links TRBV5-1 to TRBJ1-6, with 9 bases that match TRBD1. With 1 base clipped from V and 9 bases from J, the junction kept 11 bases outside the gene matches. Germline CDR1 reads SGHRS; CDR2 reads YFSETQ. The CDR3 contains 17 residues. CDR3 amino acids: CASSLPRGQGLSSPLHF. Written as DNA, the CDR3 is TGCGCCAGCAGCTTGCCGAGGGGACAGGGTTTGAGTTCACCCCTCCACTTT.

The chain is built from TRBV20-1 and TRBJ2-7, with no clear D. V was cut by 2 bases and J by 7 bases, with 15 bases left in between. Germline V CDR1 and CDR2: DFQATT, SNEGSKA (reference sequence). CDR3 length: 13 residues. The CDR3 DNA reads TGCAGTGCTAGACGGCAGGCAGTCTCGGAGCAGTACTTC. It encodes CSARRQAVSEQYF.